This TCR beta chain was documented in a study of cytomegalovirus exposure and HLA in healthy donors. Germline V gene lookup returns CDR1 SEHNR and CDR2 FQNEAQ (reference sequence). The CDR3 covers 16 residues. Trimming removed 3 bases from V and 7 bases from J; junction bases left unmatched: 12. The study ran its PCR with 60 Vbeta and 13 Jbeta primers. Assay: immunoSEQ multiplex PCR; the TCRdb copy retains only in-frame clones and omits some. The profile shows around 150,000 clones, 65% to 70% of them singletons. Specimen: PBMCs. This clonotype was obtained from a human donor in good health. The rearrangement uses TRBV7-9 and TRBJ2-1; 7 bases fit TRBD2. The CDR3 sequence: CASSFSGRSYDNEQFF. In DNA form, the CDR3 reads TGTGCCAGCAGCTTTTCCGGGAGGTCGTATGATAATGAGCAGTTCTTC. Using reference TRBV7-9 and TRBJ2-1 for the parts outside the CDR3, the full variable domain is DTGVSQNPRHKITKRGQNVTFRCDPISEHNRLYWYRQTLGQGPEFLTYFQNEAQLEKSRLLSDRFSAERPKGSFSTLEIQRTEQGDSAMYLCASSFSGRSYDNEQFFGPGTRLTVL.